This entry lists 4 T cell receptor beta chains sequenced from one sample in a study of blood T cell repertoires in COVID-19. Clones were sequenced by immunoSEQ multiplex PCR, and TCRdb holds only the in-frame ones, with some missing. The sample yields approximately 170,000 clones, about four fifths seen once. The sample comprised peripheral blood. Receptors originate from a man between 65 and 85 years old who had recovered from COVID-19.

The chain recombines TRBV7-6 with TRBJ2-7, with 14 bases aligning to TRBD2. CDR1 and CDR2 from the germline V gene are SGHVS and FNYEAQ. This CDR3 is 20 amino acids long. V trimming: 2 bases; J trimming: 5 bases; junction bases outside the gene matches: 17. The CDR3 region has the DNA TGTGCCAGCAGCTTACTCTCTCCGGGACTAGCGGGAGTATTTGGCAACGAGCAGTACTTC. Translating it yields CASSLLSPGLAGVFGNEQYF.

This clone was found once. This rearrangement joins TRBV6-5 to TRBJ2-1, with D possibly being TRBD1 (5 bases). Germline values: CDR1 MNHEY, CDR2 SVGAGI. The CDR3 has 12 amino acids. Trimming left V 4 bases short and J 8 bases short, with 9 bases between. The CDR3 sequence is CASSSLTDEQFF. The DNA of the CDR3 is TGTGCCAGCAGTTCCCTGACAGATGAGCAGTTCTTC.

The chain couples TRBV19 to TRBJ2-7; TRBD2 matches 8 bases. The ends lost 6 bases at V and 2 bases at J; junction bases unmatched: 3. This CDR3 comprises 13 residues. Germline V gene lookup returns CDR1 LNHDA and CDR2 SQIVND (reference sequence). CDR3 sequence (DNA): TGTGCCAGTAGCTCGGGACTAGCCTACGAGCAGTACTTC. This translates into CASSSGLAYEQYF.

The V and J genes are TRBV27 and TRBJ2-7, with TRBD1 as a possible D gene (6 bases). Germline CDR1 and CDR2: MNHEY and SMNVEV (reference sequence). The CDR3 consists of 15 residues. Trimming removed 0 bases from V and 1 base from J, with 10 bases in between. CDR3 residues: CASSLSMTGSYEQYF. The CDR3 DNA reads TGTGCCAGCAGTTTATCAATGACAGGTTCCTACGAGCAGTACTTC.